The present T cell receptor (beta chain) was sequenced within a study of early stage breast cancer tumors (dated by TCRdb to between 2016 and 2019). With regard to the full study: Of the approximately 15 invasive breast tumors, 12 to 13 were found to be estrogen receptor-positive, progesterone receptor-positive and HER2-negative. About 65% of the 12 ER+/PR+/HER2- tumors were invasive ductal carcinomas, while the other four were invasive lobular carcinomas. On average, each sample had about 9.6-fold read coverage. The samples as a whole yielded roughly 2,700,000 detected templates, corresponding to around 1,100,000 unique clonotypes. Findings and caveats that apply to the study as a whole: Enriched TCRB sequences shared across patients were found to be mostly commonly generated sequences that were unlikely to play an important role in the tumor microenvironment. About 2.5-fold higher T cell density and higher clonality were observed in tumors than in adjacent normal breast tissue. Repertoires from blood and normal breast were more alike than repertoires from blood and tumor, and in about 85% of the 16 patients, comparing each tissue with blood separated tumor from normal. Sequencing bulk genomic DNA from unsorted cells could not capture chain pairing or functional markers like CD4, CD8 and FOXP3. Because the cohort was small, analysis by tumor subtype was not possible.

Between the V and J ends, shortened by 4 bases and 4 bases respectively, the junction contains 15 bases. The germline V gene gives CDR1 as SQVTM and CDR2 as ANQGSEA. The cysteine opens and the phenylalanine closes a CDR3 of 14 amino acids. The DNA shown is the 42-base CDR3, in frame from base 1. Dicing about 19-50 mg of tumor tissue typically produced more than 2.5 ug of DNA. The study profiled bulk TCR beta-chain repertoires in matched peripheral blood, tumor and adjacent normal breast tissue taken from some 15 patients with early-stage breast cancer. After resection, visually identified tumor tissue was excised and placed in prechilled RNAlater. A TissueLyser II was used to homogenize diced tumor tissue (roughly 20-55 mg) in RLTplus buffer containing beta-mercaptoethanol and antifoaming agent. The Qiagen AllPrep DNA/RNA Mini kit was used for genomic DNA extraction. Worth noting for this clone: It has no known antigen specificity. Base qualities were left out, and no much larger clone turns up one base away.

Each sample was amplified in two independent genomic DNA replicates, using 0.5 ug for blood and approximately 1.4 ug for tumor or normal breast. Following the manufacturer's instructions, the ImmunoSeq Intro kit was used to carry out TCRB sequencing on genomic DNA. For absolute quantification, the roughly 34-cycle multiplex PCR included proprietary primers along with spike-in control sequences. Single-end 150-bp reads were used to sequence an 87-bp fragment spanning the CDR3 plus the flanking V and J genes. Seven samples, each with two replicates, were multiplexed per lane of an Illumina MiSeq using version 3.0 chemistry. In the authors' own workflow: The vendor's proprietary pipeline handled the raw data processing, merging both replicates into a single result for each sample. Clonotypes were defined as productive rearrangements sharing the V-gene family, CDR3 amino acid sequence and J-gene segment. Clonality was calculated as 1 minus the normalized Shannon entropy (Pielou evenness) of TCRB abundances. To estimate T cell density, the total number of templates was divided by the input cell count, which was inferred from how much DNA went in. Total repertoire diversity and clonality were estimated with Recon using default parameters. Clonotypes with over 0.1% abundance in tumor and at least 32-fold higher abundance in tumor than in normal breast were defined as tumor-enriched. In its TCRdb copy, this immuneACCESS table keeps in-frame sequences only and misses some clones. Where compared with another copy, unresolved V genes explain less than half of these, and the others have no known cause. Clone size and the V and J calls come from that table; the DNA yielded D and trimming. This sample has around 9,700 clones in its table, and 70% to 80% of those were observed once. The ten largest clones add up to around 13% of the sample.

The sequence derives from a person aged 65-85 years with breast cancer. The V and J genes are TRBV29-1 and TRBJ2-3, with a weak D call of TRBD1 (5 bases match). The material sequenced was breast tumor tissue. CDR3 sequence: CSVGMGKGPDTQYF. The DNA reads TGCAGCGTTGGTATGGGAAAGGGGCCAGATACGCAGTATTTT.